This TCR beta chain was observed in a study of blood T cell repertoires in COVID-19. Which cohort a participant joined came from the clinical history participants gave. Before being deemed recovered, Cohort 3 donors had two negative PCRs, clearance, or symptom resolution. This CDR3 contains 15 residues. Germline assignment: CDR1 MRHNA and CDR2 SNTAGT. The J segment lost 0 bases and the V segment lost 4 bases, leaving 2 bases of the junction unmatched. Original processing methods: Using reference gene primer amplification, nucleated cell counts were estimated. Profiling relied on immunoSEQ multiplex PCR, and the TCRdb table lists in-frame clones only, not all of them. V and J calls and clone size are those listed in that table; D and trimming were worked out from the DNA. The repertoire holds 200,000 to 250,000 clones, with 70% to 90% as singletons.

Sequenced: PBMCs or T cells enriched from blood (not recorded which). This TCR was recovered from a man between 35 and 55 years old who had recovered from COVID-19. The J gene is TRBJ2-3, the V gene TRBV6-4, with 9 bases aligning to TRBD2. CDR3 bases: TGTGCCAGCAGTGCTAGCGGGACGAGCACAGATACGCAGTATTTT. It yields the protein CASSASGTSTDTQYF.